The source of this T cell receptor beta chain is a study of CD8 T cells in ankylosing spondylitis. The study, taken as a whole, reports: Certain motif variants had earlier appeared in reactive arthritis synovial fluid and blood.

A remark on this clonotype: The target antigen is unknown. The junction departs from the called germline gene at one end, perhaps through a read error.

The CDR3 contains 14 residues. The germline V gene has CDR1 LGHDT and CDR2 YNNKEL (reference sequence). With molecular barcodes, quantitative 5'-RACE was used to make the TCR beta libraries. TCRdb fed the 5' RACE reads into MiXCR, producing one record per CDR3 protein. The sample yields about 33,000 distinct CDR3 sequences, 11% seen once. The sequencing input was synovial fluid, either unsorted or a sorted T cell fraction (not recorded which). The source is a male donor with ankylosing spondylitis. The rearrangement links TRBV3-1 to TRBJ2-1; D tentatively fits TRBD1 or TRBD2 (5 bases each). As DNA, the CDR3 is TGTGCCAGCAGCCAAGTTTCGGCTTTGGGGGAGCGGTTCTTC. Its protein is CASSQVSALGERFF.